Listed below are T cell receptor beta chains from one sample, sequenced in a study of a mutant IDH1 vaccine in newly diagnosed glioma. Sequencing used immunoSEQ multiplex PCR; TCRdb keeps in-frame clones, though not all of them. Of tens of thousands of clones listed, 81% are singletons. No antigen has been identified for these receptors. Sequencing used PBMCs, obtained from a glioma patient whose treatment included an IDH1 peptide vaccine. These receptors originate from a man between 35 and 55 years old with glioma. Both conserved end residues are part of each CDR3. Each record gives: D gene, CDR3 length, J gene, clone size, V gene, CDR3 DNA, CDR3 protein. A D gene is named only where the DNA matches it firmly. The listing skips clone size in some rows; elsewhere it reads once, few, many or a size class.

d_call: NA; cdr3_length: 16; j_call: TRBJ2-1; clone_size: NA; v_call: TRBV4-3; cdr3_nt: TGCGCCAGCAGCCACCATGGAGGGGGCGAAGGCAATGAGCAGTTCTTC; cdr3_aa: CASSHHGGGEGNEQFF
d_call: NA; cdr3_length: 13; j_call: TRBJ2-3; clone_size: NA; v_call: TRBV19; cdr3_nt: TGTGCCAGTAGTTTCGGCGAAAGAGATACGCAGTATTTT; cdr3_aa: CASSFGERDTQYF
d_call: TRBD2; cdr3_length: 18; j_call: TRBJ2-5; clone_size: once; v_call: TRBV4-2; cdr3_nt: TGTGCCAGCAGCCAAGATCGTGGAACTAGCGGGAGTCAAGAGACCCAGTACTTC; cdr3_aa: CASSQDRGTSGSQETQYF
d_call: NA; cdr3_length: 13; j_call: TRBJ2-7; clone_size: NA; v_call: TRBV5-4; cdr3_nt: TGTGCCAGCAGCTTGGACGGAGCCTACGAGCAGTACTTC; cdr3_aa: CASSLDGAYEQYF
d_call: NA; cdr3_length: 14; j_call: TRBJ2-3; clone_size: NA; v_call: TRBV7-2; cdr3_nt: TGTGCCAGCAGCTTAGTAGGCGGGGCAGATACGCAGTATTTT; cdr3_aa: CASSLVGGADTQYF
d_call: TRBD2; cdr3_length: 18; j_call: TRBJ2-1; clone_size: NA; v_call: TRBV7-8; cdr3_nt: TGTGCCAGCAGCCCGGGACTAGCGGGAGGGCTGGTCTACAATGAGCAGTTCTTC; cdr3_aa: CASSPGLAGGLVYNEQFF
d_call: NA; cdr3_length: 11; j_call: TRBJ1-2; clone_size: NA; v_call: TRBV20-1; cdr3_nt: TGCAGTGCTACCGGGCTTGGAGGCTACACCTTC; cdr3_aa: CSATGLGGYTF
d_call: NA; cdr3_length: 12; j_call: TRBJ1-6; clone_size: NA; v_call: TRBV19; cdr3_nt: TGTGCCAGTAGTATATGGAATTCACCCCTCCACTTT; cdr3_aa: CASSIWNSPLHF
d_call: TRBD2; cdr3_length: 18; j_call: TRBJ2-3; clone_size: NA; v_call: TRBV29-1; cdr3_nt: TGCAGCGTTTCGTGGAGAACTACCGGGACTAGCGTCACAGATACGCAGTATTTT; cdr3_aa: CSVSWRTTGTSVTDTQYF
d_call: NA; cdr3_length: 13; j_call: TRBJ2-7; clone_size: NA; v_call: TRBV2; cdr3_nt: TGTGCCAGCAGTGTAATGGTATCCTACGAGCAGTACTTC; cdr3_aa: CASSVMVSYEQYF
d_call: NA; cdr3_length: 13; j_call: TRBJ1-1; clone_size: NA; v_call: TRBV7-2; cdr3_nt: TGTGCCAGCAGCCAACAGTTAGGCACTGAAGCTTTCTTT; cdr3_aa: CASSQQLGTEAFF
d_call: TRBD1; cdr3_length: 14; j_call: TRBJ2-2; clone_size: NA; v_call: TRBV30; cdr3_nt: TGTGCCAAACAGGGGACAGGGTCCACCGGGGAGCTGTTTTTT; cdr3_aa: CAKQGTGSTGELFF
d_call: TRBD2; cdr3_length: 14; j_call: TRBJ2-2; clone_size: NA; v_call: TRBV4-3; cdr3_nt: TGCGCCAGCAGCCCGGGACTAGACACCGGGGAGCTGTTTTTT; cdr3_aa: CASSPGLDTGELFF
d_call: TRBD2; cdr3_length: 15; j_call: TRBJ2-3; clone_size: few; v_call: TRBV10-3; cdr3_nt: TGTGCCATCAGTGATCGGCGGGAGGGCTTGGATACGCAGTATTTT; cdr3_aa: CAISDRREGLDTQYF
d_call: NA; cdr3_length: 14; j_call: TRBJ1-1; clone_size: NA; v_call: TRBV19; cdr3_nt: TGTGCCAGTAGTATACTGTTGGGTCAGGGTGAAGCTTTCTTT; cdr3_aa: CASSILLGQGEAFF
d_call: NA; cdr3_length: 14; j_call: TRBJ1-1; clone_size: NA; v_call: TRBV29-1; cdr3_nt: TGCAGCGTTGATCGGGGGAGTATGAACACTGAAGCTTTCTTT; cdr3_aa: CSVDRGSMNTEAFF
d_call: TRBD2; cdr3_length: 18; j_call: TRBJ2-1; clone_size: NA; v_call: TRBV7-9; cdr3_nt: TGTGCCAGCAGCTTAGCTCATGGGTTGGGCGGGAGCTACAATGAGCAGTTCTTC; cdr3_aa: CASSLAHGLGGSYNEQFF
d_call: TRBD1; cdr3_length: 16; j_call: TRBJ1-6; clone_size: few; v_call: TRBV4-3; cdr3_nt: TGCGCCAGCAGCTCTGTAAGTGGGACAGGGGCTTCACCCCTCCACTTT; cdr3_aa: CASSSVSGTGASPLHF
d_call: NA; cdr3_length: 14; j_call: TRBJ1-1; clone_size: medium-sized; v_call: TRBV5-1; cdr3_nt: TGCGCCAGCAGCTTGAGGCGGGGGGCCACTGAAGCTTTCTTT; cdr3_aa: CASSLRRGATEAFF
d_call: TRBD1; cdr3_length: 15; j_call: TRBJ2-7; clone_size: few; v_call: TRBV5-6; cdr3_nt: TGTGCCAGCAGCCATGGGACAGGGGGCTCCTACGAGCAGTACTTC; cdr3_aa: CASSHGTGGSYEQYF
d_call: NA; cdr3_length: 15; j_call: TRBJ2-3; clone_size: NA; v_call: TRBV19; cdr3_nt: TGTGCCAGTAGTGTCCCGGGACTTCGCCCCGATACGCAGTATTTT; cdr3_aa: CASSVPGLRPDTQYF
d_call: NA; cdr3_length: 15; j_call: TRBJ2-5; clone_size: few; v_call: TRBV15; cdr3_nt: TGTGCCACCAGCAGAGATCTGGGCAGTCAAGAGACCCAGTACTTC; cdr3_aa: CATSRDLGSQETQYF
d_call: NA; cdr3_length: 11; j_call: TRBJ2-5; clone_size: NA; v_call: TRBV21-1; cdr3_nt: TGTGCCAGCCCGGGACCACCCGACGTGGACTTC; cdr3_aa: CASPGPPDVDF
d_call: NA; cdr3_length: 16; j_call: TRBJ2-2; clone_size: NA; v_call: TRBV27; cdr3_nt: TGTGCCAGCAGTTTTATAGCGGTAGTGGGGACCGGGGAGCTGTTTTTT; cdr3_aa: CASSFIAVVGTGELFF
d_call: NA; cdr3_length: 12; j_call: TRBJ2-5; clone_size: NA; v_call: TRBV27; cdr3_nt: TGTGCCAGCAGTGAGGGGTCACGGGAGCAGTACTTC; cdr3_aa: CASSEGSREQYF
d_call: NA; cdr3_length: 10; j_call: TRBJ2-7; clone_size: NA; v_call: TRBV2; cdr3_nt: TGTGCCAGCAGTGACGATAAGCAGTACTTC; cdr3_aa: CASSDDKQYF
d_call: TRBD1; cdr3_length: 15; j_call: TRBJ1-4; clone_size: NA; v_call: TRBV4-3; cdr3_nt: TGCGCCAGCAGTCAGCAATTGGACAGGGGTGAAAAACTGTTTTTT; cdr3_aa: CASSQQLDRGEKLFF
d_call: NA; cdr3_length: 16; j_call: TRBJ1-1; clone_size: NA; v_call: TRBV2; cdr3_nt: TGTGCCAGCAGTGTCCAGGCCCTCCATATGAACACTGAAGCTTTCTTT; cdr3_aa: CASSVQALHMNTEAFF
d_call: NA; cdr3_length: 14; j_call: TRBJ2-7; clone_size: NA; v_call: TRBV11-1; cdr3_nt: TGTGCCAGCAGCGGGGACGTTCACTCCTACGAGCAGTACTTC; cdr3_aa: CASSGDVHSYEQYF
d_call: TRBD1; cdr3_length: 15; j_call: TRBJ1-1; clone_size: NA; v_call: TRBV5-1; cdr3_nt: TGCGCCAGCAGCGATGGGACAGGGAGGAGGACTGAAGCTTTCTTT; cdr3_aa: CASSDGTGRRTEAFF